The clone carrying this TCR beta chain was counted once. The antigen is not known. Assay used: immunoSEQ multiplex PCR; TCRdb lists only in-frame clones, some missing. The top ten clones hold roughly 6.7% of a sample with roughly 120,000 clones, 88% of them seen once. This entry belongs to a study of T cell responses to AZD1222 COVID-19 vaccine. Study conclusions and caveats: Reports say nearly half of spike-specific TCRs go after unmutated variant regions. The CD4 TCRs associated with vaccination extended across spike and predominated at 160-218 and 743-854.

Germline values: CDR1 MNHEY, CDR2 SVGAGI. CDR3 length: 16 residues. Trimming pared 4 bases from V and 7 bases from J, leaving 22 bases between. Sequencing used peripheral blood, obtained 28 days after the second AZD1222 dose. The TCR comes from an adult who received the AZD1222 COVID-19 vaccine. The chain carries TRBV6-5 and TRBJ1-1; D might be TRBD1 (6 bases). The CDR3 DNA reads TGTGCCAGCAGTTCCGGGGGGCGCGGGGTACGTGTTGAAGCTTTCTTT. Amino acid sequence: CASSSGGRGVRVEAFF.